This T cell receptor beta chain was sequenced during a study of cytomegalovirus exposure and HLA in healthy donors. The study, taken as a whole, reports: Per published reports, the classifier diagnosed cytomegalovirus status with high specificity and sensitivity.

Using immunoSEQ multiplex PCR, the repertoire was profiled, and TCRdb retains in-frame clones only, with some absent. The repertoire has roughly 200,000 clones, 65% to 85% of them found once; the top ten carry 2.5% to 3%. Comment on this clone: No antigen is known for it.

CDR1 LNHDA and CDR2 SQIVND come from the germline V gene (reference sequence). The V and J ends lost 6 bases and 4 bases, in that order; junction bases with no gene match: 14. The CDR3 extends over 16 amino acids. This receptor was identified in a woman aged 18 to 35 in good health and CMV-seropositive. Sequencing used PBMCs. This chain uses TRBV19 with TRBJ1-2, with 7 bases that match TRBD1. The DNA of the CDR3 is TGTGCCAGTAGGACCCCGGGACAGACAGGATTCTATGGCTACACCTTC. Residues: CASRTPGQTGFYGYTF.